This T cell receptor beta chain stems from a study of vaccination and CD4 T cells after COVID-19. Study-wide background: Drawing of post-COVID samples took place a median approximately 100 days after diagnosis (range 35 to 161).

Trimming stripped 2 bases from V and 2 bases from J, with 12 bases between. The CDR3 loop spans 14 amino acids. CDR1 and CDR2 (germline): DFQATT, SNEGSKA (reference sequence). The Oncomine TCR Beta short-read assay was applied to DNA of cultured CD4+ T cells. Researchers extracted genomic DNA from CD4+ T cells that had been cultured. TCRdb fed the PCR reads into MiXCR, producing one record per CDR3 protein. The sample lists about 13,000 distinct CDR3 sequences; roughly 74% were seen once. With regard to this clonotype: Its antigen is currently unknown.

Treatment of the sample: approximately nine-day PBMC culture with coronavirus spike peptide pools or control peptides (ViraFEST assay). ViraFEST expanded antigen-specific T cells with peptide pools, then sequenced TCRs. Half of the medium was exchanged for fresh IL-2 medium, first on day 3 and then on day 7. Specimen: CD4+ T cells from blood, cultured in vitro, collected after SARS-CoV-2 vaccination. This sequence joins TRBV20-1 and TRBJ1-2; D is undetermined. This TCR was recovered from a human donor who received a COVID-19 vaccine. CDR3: CSARKVPGNYGYTF. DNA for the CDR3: TGCAGTGCTAGAAAGGTTCCCGGGAACTATGGCTACACCTTC.